These T cell receptor beta chains were read from a single sample in a study of T cells after yellow fever vaccination. One entry per CDR3 protein results from TCRdb running MiXCR on the 5' RACE reads. The sample has 200,000 to 300,000 distinct CDR3 sequences; about an eighth are singletons. The sequencing used CD4+ T cells sorted from PBMCs, collected 45 days after the yellow fever booster vaccination. These receptors were collected from a man aged 30-40 years who received the YFV17D yellow fever vaccine. CDR3s include the opening cysteine and the closing phenylalanine or tryptophan. Fields, in order: V gene, CDR3 length, CDR3 protein.

TRBV5-1 | 16 | CASSPGTSGDSDTQYF
TRBV19 | 14 | CASNDGTGYQPQHF
TRBV28 | 14 | CASSRQGKNYEQYF
TRBV6-5 | 15 | CASSSSSMGNNEQFF
TRBV15 | 12 | CATRVSEGELFF
TRBV27 | 18 | CASSPGTSGRLSYNEQFF
TRBV10-1 | 14 | CASSPGQGVSPLHF
TRBV28 | 12 | CASGRGGRTQHF
TRBV5-1 | 14 | CASSFGTGVYEQYF
TRBV20-1 | 15 | CSAVLGTSGTYEQYF
TRBV29-1 | 14 | CSVASLAGDDEQFF
TRBV2 | 13 | CASKGTSNQPQHF
TRBV13 | 17 | CASSLRTSGGLQETQYF
TRBV5-1 | 15 | CASSPGHRSNQPQHF
TRBV29-1 | 13 | CSVRDRVSHEQYF
TRBV5-6 | 11 | CASSLRDRGLF
TRBV5-5 | 15 | CASSPGAGTYNEQFF
TRBV5-1 | 14 | CASSLNEGQNIQYF
TRBV6-6 | 13 | CASTSGRLGEQYF
TRBV20-1 | 14 | CSARADRGLETQYF
TRBV4-3 | 15 | CASSLQREGPDTQYF
TRBV7-2 | 17 | CASSSARLAGVDGELFF
TRBV5-1 | 15 | CASSLAGDSGNTIYF
TRBV5-1 | 14 | CASGEKGNTGELFF
TRBV11-2 | 14 | CASSPGTGVWVQFF
TRBV5-1 | 16 | CASSLTVASAKNIQYF
TRBV5-1 | 14 | CASSLDRGGEKLFF
TRBV5-6 | 13 | CASSFSTNYGYTF
TRBV20-1 | 10 | CSAPYNEQFF
TRBV28 | 16 | CASSFMTSGRTGELFF
TRBV5-1 | 15 | CASRFVGDRTYEQYF
TRBV7-8 | 16 | CASSFRGASGRYEQYF
TRBV12-3/TRBV12-4 | 21 | CASSFFPTVAGVGVAKNIQYF
TRBV5-6 | 14 | CASSLESRYNEQFF
TRBV5-1 | 16 | CASSPAASASTGELSF
TRBV5-4 | 15 | CASSRDSGSYNEQFF
TRBV19 | 13 | CASSHTGTDTQYF
TRBV18 | 14 | CASSPGQGDEKLFF
TRBV11-2 | 15 | CASSTSLGPRYGYTF
TRBV7-3 | 13 | CASSSGTTDTQYF
TRBV4-3 | 15 | CASSPREDVYNEQFF
TRBV6-2/TRBV6-3 | 14 | CASSLQYPNTEAFF
TRBV7-9 | 15 | CASSSGRVGNQPQHF
TRBV7-2 | 14 | CASSLRQGAKEAFF
TRBV7-8 | 12 | CASSQVLDTQYF
TRBV5-1 | 14 | CASSFGSRSDEQYF
TRBV29-1 | 14 | CSVEKTNRYNEQFF
TRBV20-1 | 14 | CSARVGQGRSPLHF
TRBV10-3 | 12 | CASKQGDTEAFF
TRBV11-2 | 19 | CASSSPGLAGGPTSYEQYF